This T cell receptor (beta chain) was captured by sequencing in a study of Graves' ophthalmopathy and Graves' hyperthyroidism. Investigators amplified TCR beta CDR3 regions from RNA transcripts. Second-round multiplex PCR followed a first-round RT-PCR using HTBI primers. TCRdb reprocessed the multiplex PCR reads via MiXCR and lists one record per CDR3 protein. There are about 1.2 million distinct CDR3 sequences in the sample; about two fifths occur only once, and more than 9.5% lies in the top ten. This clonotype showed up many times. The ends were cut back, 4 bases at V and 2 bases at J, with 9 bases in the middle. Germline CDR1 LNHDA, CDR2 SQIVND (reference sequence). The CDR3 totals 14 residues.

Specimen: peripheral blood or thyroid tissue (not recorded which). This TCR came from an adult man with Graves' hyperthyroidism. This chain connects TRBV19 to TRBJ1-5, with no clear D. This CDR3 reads CASSTSQRNQPQHF. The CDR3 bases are TGTGCCAGTAGTACGAGCCAACGCAATCAGCCCCAGCATTTT.